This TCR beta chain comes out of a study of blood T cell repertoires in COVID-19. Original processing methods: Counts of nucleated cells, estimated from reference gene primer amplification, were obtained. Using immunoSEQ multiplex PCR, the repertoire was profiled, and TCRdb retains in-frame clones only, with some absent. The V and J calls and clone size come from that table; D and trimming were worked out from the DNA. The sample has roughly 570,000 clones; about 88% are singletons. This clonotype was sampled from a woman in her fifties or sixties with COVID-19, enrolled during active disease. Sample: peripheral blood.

CDR3 sequence (DNA): TGCGCCAGCAAGGTTTCAGGGGGCAACACCGGGGAGCTGTTTTTT. Translation: CASKVSGGNTGELFF. The chain recombines TRBV10-2 with TRBJ2-2, with 8 bases identical to TRBD1. The CDR3 spans 15 residues. V trimming: 7 bases; J trimming: 2 bases; junction bases outside the gene matches: 6. Looked up from germline, CDR1 is WSHSY and CDR2 is SAAADI.